This T cell receptor (beta chain) was profiled in a study of chemoradiotherapy in HPV16-positive cancers (dated by TCRdb to between 2021 and 2022). In terms of the full investigation: Candidate HPV-specific T-cell clones and common TCR motifs were defined by functional T-cell assays performed on cells from two HPV16-positive patients. TCR repertoires from 86 patients with HPV-related cancers were then used to track the candidate HPV-specific TCRs and motifs. The study set out to ask whether T-cell immunity against the HPV oncoproteins E6 and E7 changes over the course of chemoradiotherapy and whether that immunity affects survival.

Concerning this clone itself: Its antigen is unknown. Base qualities were left out, and no much larger clone turns up one base away.

Libraries were built with the immunoSEQ multiplex PCR assay. TCRdb holds this immuneACCESS table with in-frame rearrangements only. Some clones are missing; in checked studies, unresolved V genes explain under half, and the rest has no known cause. Across this sample there are around 15,000 clones, with approximately 86% seen only once. 3.5% to 4% of the sample belongs to the ten largest clones. Overall results and qualifications from the work: Only a couple of HPV16-positive patients were used to derive the functional definition of HPV-specific T cells, and the survival association was reported for HPV16-positive patients. Expansion of candidate HPV-specific clones and E7-related TCR motifs was observed in the tumor microenvironment during treatment, whereas no such expansion was observed for non-HPV-specific T cells. In HPV16-positive patients, expansion of HPV-responsive T cells during chemoradiotherapy was found to be associated with improved recurrence-free survival.

Measured from the cysteine to the phenylalanine, the CDR3 is 13 residues long. Just CDR3 DNA is preserved here, 39 bases in frame from base 1. V is shortened by 6 bases, J by 6 bases, and the region joining them spans 14 bases. The germline V gene provides CDR1 MNHEY and CDR2 SVGAGI. Because repertoires were sampled repeatedly during chemoradiotherapy, clonal expansion in the tumor microenvironment could be followed. The TCR was taken from a human donor with HPV-associated anogenital cancer. The sample consisted of blood, taken from a patient who underwent chemoradiotherapy. The chain joins TRBV6-5 to TRBJ1-1, with TRBD1 perhaps the D gene, on 5 matching bases. The DNA sequence is as follows: TGTGCCAGCAGCACCTCCGTCAGGGCTGAAGCTTTCTTT. This yields the protein CASSTSVRAEAFF.